Each of the 28 T cell receptor beta chains below was sequenced from the same sample in a study of early T cells in non-severe SARS-CoV-2 infection. TCRdb recomputed calls from the 5' RACE reads with MiXCR, one row per CDR3 protein. Seen here are just over 70,000 distinct CDR3 sequences, around 13% observed once, and the top ten hold 1.3%. Source material: whole blood. The receptors here all came from an adult who was a healthcare worker with PCR-confirmed SARS-CoV-2 infection or an uninfected control (not recorded which).

In this sample, this clonotype turned up many times. V and J are TRBV4-3 and TRBJ2-1, with TRBD2 as a possible D gene (6 bases). This CDR3 is 15 amino acids long. V lost 0 bases and J 2 bases, leaving 8 bases between the germline ends. Germline V gives CDR1 LGHNA, CDR2 YSLEER. CDR3 sequence reads: CASSQDGSPYNEQFF. The CDR3 DNA reads as TGCGCCAGCAGCCAAGACGGGAGCCCCTACAATGAGCAGTTCTTC.

This chain links TRBV11-2 with TRBJ1-1; D is uncertain. The V gene lost 0 bases and the J gene lost 10 bases, with 6 bases spanning the gap. The CDR3 is made up of 11 amino acids. CDR1 is SGHAT and CDR2 is FQNNGV in the germline V gene. The CDR3 DNA is TGTGCCAGCAGCTTAGAGGCTCGAGCTTTCTTT. Translation gives CASSLEARAFF.

The chain combines TRBV29-1 with TRBJ2-6; a weak D match, TRBD2 (6 bases). Germline assignment: CDR1 SQVTM and CDR2 ANQGSEA. V was pared by 8 bases and J by 2 bases, with 13 bases between. There are 14 residues in the CDR3. CDR3 DNA: TGCAGCCCCGGGGAGGTGACTGGGGCCAACGTCCTGACTTTC. Protein product: CSPGEVTGANVLTF.

Ten or more counts support this clonotype. CDR3 loop: CASSAGGAPETQYF. In DNA form, the CDR3 reads TGTGCCAGCAGCGCCGGAGGGGCCCCAGAGACCCAGTACTTC. This chain joins TRBV9 and TRBJ2-5, with TRBD2 as a possible D gene (6 bases). Between the trimmed V and J ends, which lost 3 bases and 4 bases, there was a span of 13 bases. Germline CDR1 reads SGDLS; CDR2 reads YYNGEE. CDR3 length: 14 residues.

The chain is built from TRBV2 and TRBJ2-7, with a weak D call TRBD2 (6 bases). The CDR3 loop spans 11 amino acids. V was trimmed by 8 bases and J by 3 bases, leaving 8 bases between them. CDR1 SNHLY and CDR2 FYNNEI come from the germline V gene. CDR3 protein: CASGGYYEQYF. The CDR3 nucleotides are TGTGCCAGCGGGGGGTACTACGAGCAGTACTTC.

V is TRBV20-1 and J is TRBJ2-7; TRBD2 might be the D (6 bases). Germline CDR1 and CDR2: DFQATT and SNEGSKA (reference sequence). CDR3 length: 15 amino acids. V lost 4 bases to trimming and J lost 4 bases, with 20 bases between them. The CDR3 region is CSAMIPSVSAYEQYF. DNA for the CDR3: TGCAGTGCTATGATCCCTAGCGTTAGCGCATACGAGCAGTACTTC.

Ten or more counts support this clonotype. This chain links TRBV7-6 with TRBJ2-3, with 11 bases identical to TRBD2. After removal of 5 bases from V and 1 base from J, the junction contained 11 bases not matched to a gene. Germline lookup yields CDR1 SGHVS and CDR2 FNYEAQ. The CDR3 runs 18 residues. The chain's CDR3 is CASSKDHLTSGGTDTQYF. CDR3 bases: TGTGCCAGCAGCAAAGACCATTTGACTAGCGGGGGCACAGATACGCAGTATTTT.

This clonotype was seen many times. The J gene is TRBJ2-5, the V gene TRBV30; no clear D gene. This CDR3 has 11 residues. Trimming took 0 bases from V and 9 from J, leaving 8 bases between them. CDR1 and CDR2 from the germline V gene are GTSNPN and SVGIG (reference sequence). CDR3: CAWSVQSAQYF. The CDR3, as DNA: TGTGCCTGGAGTGTACAGTCGGCCCAGTACTTC.

This clonotype has at least ten counts. The CDR3 loop is CASSLTGRAVEQYF. The CDR3 DNA is TGTGCCAGCAGCTTAACCGGGAGGGCCGTCGAGCAGTACTTC. The chain carries TRBV11-2 and TRBJ2-7; TRBD2 aligns across 8 bases. This CDR3 is 14 amino acids long. Germline CDR1 and CDR2: SGHAT and FQNNGV. The ends lost 2 bases at V and 6 bases at J; junction bases unmatched: 6.

This clonotype was observed many times. The rearrangement links TRBV20-1 to TRBJ2-7; D remains ambiguous. The germline V and J ends were trimmed by 3 bases and 5 bases, with 14 bases remaining between them. The CDR3 consists of 13 residues. Germline assignment: CDR1 DFQATT and CDR2 SNEGSKA (reference sequence). The CDR3 nucleotides are TGCAGTGCTAGTGCAGTACCCATCCACGAGCAGTACTTC. This encodes CSASAVPIHEQYF.

This clonotype has at least ten counts. The V call is TRBV28, the J call TRBJ2-5, with TRBD1 identical over 11 bases. V dropped 5 bases and J dropped 9; count of bases not matched to a gene: 11. Germline CDR1 and CDR2: MDHEN and SYDVKM. This CDR3 comprises 15 residues. In DNA form, the CDR3 reads TGTGCCAGCAGTAGTGGGACAGGGGGGGTCGGGGCCCAGTACTTC. Translation: CASSSGTGGVGAQYF.

This clonotype was recorded many times. The chain employs TRBV7-2 and TRBJ1-3; D gene unclear. The CDR3 has 15 residues. Trimming stripped 2 bases from V and 0 bases from J, with 8 bases between. The germline CDR1 and CDR2 sequences are SGHTA and FQGNSA. The CDR3: CASSLSGPSGNTIYF. CDR3 DNA: TGTGCCAGCAGCTTATCCGGGCCCTCTGGAAACACCATATATTTT.

The table lists this clonotype with a few counts. This chain joins TRBV3-1 and TRBJ2-7; D might be TRBD1 (6 bases). CDR3 size: 15 residues. Per germline, CDR1 LGHDT and CDR2 YNNKEL (reference sequence). Trimming left V 0 bases short and J 3 bases short, with 12 bases between. The CDR3 DNA reads TGTGCCAGCAGCCAAGATCCAGGGGATATCTACGAGCAGTACTTC. This encodes CASSQDPGDIYEQYF.

This clonotype was seen at least ten times. The chain is built from TRBV20-1 and TRBJ2-1; 12 bases match TRBD2. Germline values: CDR1 DFQATT, CDR2 SNEGSKA (reference sequence). CDR3 length: 15 amino acids. V lost 3 bases to trimming and J lost 0 bases; unmatched junction nucleotides: 0. This chain's CDR3 is CSARGLAGSYNEQFF. CDR3 nucleotides: TGCAGTGCTAGGGGACTAGCGGGCTCCTACAATGAGCAGTTCTTC.

The CDR3: CASSLGSGGRLDTQYF. The CDR3 nucleotides are TGTGCCAGCAGCCTGGGTAGCGGGGGTAGGTTGGATACGCAGTATTTT. The J gene is TRBJ2-3, the V gene TRBV28, with TRBD2 matching over 9 bases. The CDR3 length is 16 residues. V was clipped by 6 bases and J by 6 bases; unmatched bases: 13. Germline CDR1 is MDHEN and CDR2 is SYDVKM.

The chain carries TRBV28 and TRBJ1-1; 7 nucleotides line up with TRBD1. Germline lookup yields CDR1 MDHEN and CDR2 SYDVKM. V lost 2 bases and J lost 4; bases outside the gene matches: 7. The CDR3 covers 15 residues. Here the CDR3 reads CASSLRQGGTTEAFF. The CDR3 coding sequence is TGTGCCAGCAGTTTACGACAGGGCGGGACCACTGAAGCTTTCTTT.

At least ten counts were recorded for this clonotype. The CDR3 nucleotides are TGTGCCAGCAGCTTGGATCTTGCCGGGGCCAACGTCCTGACTTTC. Protein: CASSLDLAGANVLTF. V gene TRBV5-4 combines with J gene TRBJ2-6; D uncertain. The CDR3 is 15 residues long. V lost 0 bases and J 4 bases, leaving 8 bases between the germline ends. Germline assignment: CDR1 SGHNT and CDR2 YYREEE (reference sequence).

This clonotype was observed at least ten times. The chain links TRBV7-2 to TRBJ1-2, with D possibly TRBD1 on 5 matching bases. The CDR3 has 15 residues. Per the germline V gene, CDR1 is SGHTA and CDR2 is FQGNSA. V dropped 1 base and J dropped 4 bases, with 13 bases sitting between them. The CDR3 reads CASSLGYRFSYGYTF. The CDR3 nucleotides read TGTGCCAGCAGCTTAGGGTACAGGTTCTCCTATGGCTACACCTTC.

This clonotype was detected a few times. The chain links TRBV2 to TRBJ2-5; the match to TRBD2 covers 9 bases. The CDR3 is 13 residues long. Germline CDR1 SNHLY, CDR2 FYNNEI. V lost 4 bases, J lost 4 bases, and 1 base stayed unmatched. The CDR3 sequence is CASSGSGGETQYF. DNA for the CDR3: TGTGCCAGCAGTGGTAGCGGGGGAGAGACCCAGTACTTC.

This clonotype has a count of ten or more. In DNA, the CDR3 is TGTGCCACCAGTGATCCATGGGAGGAGTATAGCAATCAGCCCCAGCATTTT. Its protein is CATSDPWEEYSNQPQHF. The V call is TRBV24-1, the J call TRBJ1-5; D remains unclear. This CDR3 spans 17 amino acids. Germline V gene sequence: CDR1 KGHDR, CDR2 SFDVKD. With 3 bases removed from V and 0 bases from J, the gap between germline ends came to 14 bases.

This clonotype appeared many times. This chain connects TRBV9 to TRBJ2-3, with 7 nucleotides matching TRBD2. V gave up 0 bases and J gave up 5 bases; unmatched junction bases: 6. The CDR3 spans 15 residues. From germline, CDR1 is SGDLS and CDR2 YYNGEE. The CDR3 DNA is TGTGCCAGCAGCGTAGAGGGCGGGAGCGGAGATACGCAGTATTTT. Protein product: CASSVEGGSGDTQYF.

This clonotype occurred many times. This chain joins TRBV6-2 or TRBV6-3 and TRBJ2-2; tentative D call: TRBD1 (5 bases). Germline assignment: CDR1 MNHEY and CDR2 SVGEGT. There are 13 residues in the CDR3. V was cut by 5 bases and J by 3 bases, with 7 bases left in between. For the CDR3, the DNA is TGTGCCAGCAGTCAGACAGACACCGGGGAGCTGTTTTTT. This gives the protein CASSQTDTGELFF.

This clonotype occurred many times. The chain uses TRBV7-2 and TRBJ2-1; 14 nucleotides line up with TRBD2. Germline CDR1 and CDR2: SGHTA and FQGNSA. The CDR3 contains 18 residues. V was pared by 4 bases and J by 5 bases, with 10 bases of the junction left unmatched. The CDR3 region has the DNA TGTGCCAGCAGCTCCCGACTAGCGGGAGGGTTCACGGACAATGAGCAGTTCTTC. This gives the protein CASSSRLAGGFTDNEQFF.

This clonotype was recorded at least ten times. This chain connects TRBV29-1 to TRBJ2-2; 7 nucleotides match TRBD1. Per the germline V gene, CDR1 is SQVTM and CDR2 is ANQGSEA. J gave up 7 bases and V 3 bases, and 2 bases lay outside the gene matches. This CDR3 has 12 amino acids. CDR3 region: CSVETGNGELFF. CDR3 in DNA: TGCAGCGTTGAGACAGGGAACGGGGAGCTGTTTTTT.

The CDR3 reads CAWSWTSGVYNEQFF. DNA of the CDR3: TGTGCCTGGAGTTGGACTAGCGGGGTCTACAATGAGCAGTTCTTC. The V call is TRBV30, the J call TRBJ2-1; 12 bases align to TRBD2. The V gene end was trimmed by 2 bases and the J gene end by 3 bases; junction bases not matched to a gene: 2. Germline loops: CDR1 GTSNPN, CDR2 SVGIG (reference sequence). This CDR3 has 15 amino acids.

This clonotype was seen ten or more times. The chain joins TRBV12-5 to TRBJ1-1; a possible D gene is TRBD1 (5 bases). The germline gives CDR1 LGHNT, CDR2 FRNRAP. The CDR3 contains 15 residues. V was clipped by 6 bases and J by 1 base, with 15 bases between them. Here the CDR3 DNA reads TGTGCTAGTGGCACTCCTCTAGGGGAGAACACTGAAGCTTTCTTT. Amino acids: CASGTPLGENTEAFF. Filled out from reference TRBV12-5 and TRBJ1-1, the complete variable domain reads DARVTQTPRHKVTEMGQEVTMRCQPILGHNTVFWYRQTMMQGLELLAYFRNRAPLDDSGMPKDRFSAEMPDATLATLKIQPSEPRDSAVYFCASGTPLGENTEAFFGQGTRLTVV.

This clonotype occurred a few times. The rearrangement uses TRBV6-5 and TRBJ2-5; a weak D match, TRBD2 (6 bases). The CDR3 runs 15 residues. Germline V gene sequence: CDR1 MNHEY, CDR2 SVGAGI. Trimming cost V 6 bases and J 4 bases, with 18 bases left between them. The CDR3 DNA reads TGTGCCAGCAGGGTGGGAGGCGGGCAGGGAGAGACCCAGTACTTC. Translated: CASRVGGGQGETQYF.

The chain joins TRBV2 to TRBJ1-1; D ambiguous. The V and J ends lost 6 bases and 2 bases respectively, with 7 bases between them. Per the germline V gene, CDR1 is SNHLY and CDR2 is FYNNEI. The CDR3 sequence is 12 residues long. The CDR3, as DNA: TGTGCCAGCAGCGCCTTCAACACTGAAGCTTTCTTT. It is translated as CASSAFNTEAFF.